This TCR beta chain originates from a study of blood T cell repertoires in COVID-19 (dated by TCRdb to between 2020 and 2021). In terms of the full investigation: The collaborator samples originated in the United States, Italy and Spain and spanned the acute and convalescent phases of COVID-19. The repertoires were released in a freely available public database intended as a resource for research on the immune response to SARS-CoV-2. HLA class I and class II types, where available, came from metadata supplied by the sample provider rather than from assay-based typing. The material from the prospective study consisted of cDNA or gDNA derived from T cells, B-cell-depleted T cells, or PBMCs. Subjects who had been exposed to COVID-19, were actively infected with it, or had recovered from it provided the deeply sampled blood TCRbeta repertoires that made up the dataset. The samples were drawn from the first 160 participants of the ongoing ImmuneRACE study and from 950 to 1,500 subjects provided by 6 global collaborators. Nearly every sample came with metadata listing a de-identified subject ID, COVID-19 status, age in years and sex.

TCRbeta CDR3 regions were amplified from genomic DNA by means of the immunoSEQ Assay, a bias-controlled multiplex PCR. For the original study's pipeline: Within the assay, amplification of reference gene primers was used to estimate how many nucleated cells each sample contained. To quantify the absolute abundance of each unique TCRbeta CDR3 rearrangement, sequence reads were collapsed and filtered. For each sample, productive Simpson clonality was calculated as the square root of Simpson's diversity index over productive rearrangements. The table was pulled from immuneACCESS by TCRdb, which kept in-frame rearrangements only. Such tables lose some clones; where checked, under half of the loss comes from unresolved V genes, and the rest has no known cause. The V and J calls and clone size come from that table; D and trimming were worked out from the DNA. For this sample the table gives about 170,000 clones, of which more than 75% were detected only once. The ten largest make up approximately 0.62% of the sample.

The table lists this clone with a few counts. Its antigen has not been determined. No much larger clone is present one base from it, and per-base qualities are unavailable. What the study reported, not specific to this receptor: How much clinical and demographic metadata was included differed by source and by participant, and the metadata was provided uncurated.

The CDR3 starts with the cysteine, ends with the phenylalanine, and has 15 residues. The only DNA kept is the CDR3, 45 bases in frame from the first base. Trimming takes 2 bases off V and 8 bases off J; junction bases not matched to a gene: 6. Reading the germline V gene gives CDR1 MNHEY and CDR2 SVGAGI. One collaborating source in Seattle enrolled patients while the patients were actively infected and followed the patients over time throughout the course of disease. The collaborating institutions used their own protocols to collect whole blood in K2EDTA tubes. For TCRbeta analysis, collaborators shipped samples in one of three forms: frozen whole blood, isolated PBMCs, or DNA extracted from either of those sample types.

The TCR sequence derives from a man aged 60-69 years with COVID-19, enrolled during active disease. This receptor chain uses TRBV6-5 and TRBJ1-6; 7 bases in the middle match TRBD1. The specimen was peripheral blood. This receptor has the CDR3 CASSYAGRGDSPLHF. The DNA is as follows: TGTGCCAGCAGTTACGCCGGCAGGGGGGATTCACCCCTCCACTTT.